The subject of this entry is one T cell receptor (beta chain). This sample stems from a study of T-cell memory formation after mild COVID-19. Germline CDR1 LNHDA, CDR2 SQIVND (reference sequence). With 1 base removed from V and 4 bases from J, the gap between germline ends came to 10 bases. The CDR3 spans 14 residues. TCRdb re-called the 5' RACE reads through MiXCR, storing one row per CDR3 protein. Of some 190,000 distinct CDR3 sequences in the sample, around 20% are singletons; the top ten hold around 2.4%. The J gene is TRBJ1-1, the V gene TRBV19, with D perhaps matching TRBD1 (5 bases). The specimen was PBMCs or a T cell subset sorted from them (not recorded which). This TCR derives from an adult woman who had mild COVID-19 (a few samples of this study predate the infection). Cell type and time point are not known. The CDR3: CASSIVPGGTEAFF. The CDR3 nucleotides read TGTGCCAGTAGTATAGTGCCGGGGGGCACTGAAGCTTTCTTT. Supplemented by reference TRBV19 and TRBJ1-1, the full variable domain reads DGGITQSPKYLFRKEGQNVTLSCEQNLNHDAMYWYRQDPGQGLRLIYYSQIVNDFQKGDIAEGYSVSREKKESFPLTVTSAQKNPTAFYLCASSIVPGGTEAFFGQGTRLTVV.